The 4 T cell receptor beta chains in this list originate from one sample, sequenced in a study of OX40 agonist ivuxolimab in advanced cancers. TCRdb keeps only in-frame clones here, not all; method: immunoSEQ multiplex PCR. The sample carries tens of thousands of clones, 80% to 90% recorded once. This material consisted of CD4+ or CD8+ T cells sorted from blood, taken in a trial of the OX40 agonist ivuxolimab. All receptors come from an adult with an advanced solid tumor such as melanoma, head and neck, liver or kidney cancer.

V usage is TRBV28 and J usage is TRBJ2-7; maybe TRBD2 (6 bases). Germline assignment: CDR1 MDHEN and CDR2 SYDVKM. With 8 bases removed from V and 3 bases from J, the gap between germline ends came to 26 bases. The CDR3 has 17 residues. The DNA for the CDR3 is TGTGCCAGCCCCCGGAGGATCAAAACTAGCCCAAACTACGAGCAGTACTTC. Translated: CASPRRIKTSPNYEQYF.

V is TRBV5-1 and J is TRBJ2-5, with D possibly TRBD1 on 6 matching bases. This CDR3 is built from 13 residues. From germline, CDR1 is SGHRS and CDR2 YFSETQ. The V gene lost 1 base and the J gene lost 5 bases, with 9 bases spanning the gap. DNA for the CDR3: TGCGCCAGCAGCTTGACAGGGCTTGAGACCCAGTACTTC. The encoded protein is CASSLTGLETQYF.

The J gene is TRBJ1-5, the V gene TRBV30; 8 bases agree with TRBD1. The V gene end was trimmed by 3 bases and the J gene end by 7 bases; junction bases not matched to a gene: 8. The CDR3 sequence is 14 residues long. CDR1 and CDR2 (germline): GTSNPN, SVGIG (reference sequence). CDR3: CAWSERQGTQPQHF. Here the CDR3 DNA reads TGTGCCTGGAGCGAGAGACAGGGGACGCAGCCCCAGCATTTT.

The CDR3 nucleotides read TGTGCCAGCAGCCCCGGGGGTGCGGGGGGGTCAGAGACCCAGTACTTC. Its protein product is CASSPGGAGGSETQYF. The chain employs TRBV7-9 and TRBJ2-5; 9 nucleotides agree with TRBD2. V gave up 5 bases and J gave up 4 bases; unmatched junction bases: 11. The CDR3 runs to 16 residues. Germline assignment: CDR1 SEHNR and CDR2 FQNEAQ (reference sequence).